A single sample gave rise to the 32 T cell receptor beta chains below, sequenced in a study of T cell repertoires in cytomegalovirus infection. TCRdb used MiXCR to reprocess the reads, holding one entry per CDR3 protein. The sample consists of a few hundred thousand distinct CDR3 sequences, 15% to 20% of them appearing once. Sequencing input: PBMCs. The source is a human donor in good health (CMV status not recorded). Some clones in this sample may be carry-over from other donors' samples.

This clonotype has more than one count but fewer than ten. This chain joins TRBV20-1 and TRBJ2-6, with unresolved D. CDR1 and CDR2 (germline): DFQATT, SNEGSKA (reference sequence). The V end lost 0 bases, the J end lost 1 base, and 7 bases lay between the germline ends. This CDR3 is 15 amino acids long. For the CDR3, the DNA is TGCAGTGCTAGAGAATCTATTTCTGGGGCCAACGTCCTGACTTTC. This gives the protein CSARESISGANVLTF.

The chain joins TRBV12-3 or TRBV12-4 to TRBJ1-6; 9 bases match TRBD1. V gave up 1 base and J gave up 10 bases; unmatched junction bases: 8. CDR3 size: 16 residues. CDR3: CASSLVTGGASSPLHF. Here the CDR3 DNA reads TGTGCCAGCAGTTTAGTTACAGGGGGCGCATCCTCACCCCTCCACTTT.

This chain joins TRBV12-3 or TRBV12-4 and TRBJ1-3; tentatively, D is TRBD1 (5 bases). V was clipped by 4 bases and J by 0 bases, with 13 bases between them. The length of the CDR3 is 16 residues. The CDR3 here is CASSSGIVTSGNTIYF. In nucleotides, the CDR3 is TGTGCCAGCAGTTCAGGGATAGTGACCTCTGGAAACACCATATATTTT.

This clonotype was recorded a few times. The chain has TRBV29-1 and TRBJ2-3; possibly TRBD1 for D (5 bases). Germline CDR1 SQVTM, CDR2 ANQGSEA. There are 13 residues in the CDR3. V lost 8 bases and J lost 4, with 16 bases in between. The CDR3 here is CSLILGASDTQYF. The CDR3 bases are TGCAGCCTCATCCTTGGGGCCTCAGATACGCAGTATTTT.

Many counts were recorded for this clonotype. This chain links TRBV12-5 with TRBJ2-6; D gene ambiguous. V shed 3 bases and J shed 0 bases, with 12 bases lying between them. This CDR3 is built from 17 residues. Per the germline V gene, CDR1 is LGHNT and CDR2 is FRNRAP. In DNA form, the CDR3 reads TGTGCTAGTGGTTTCTCGCAGGACCCCTCTGGGGCCAACGTCCTGACTTTC. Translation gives CASGFSQDPSGANVLTF.

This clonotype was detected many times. CDR3 in DNA: TGTGCCAGCAGCCCCCCCGAAGGCTACGAGCAGTACTTC. It specifies CASSPPEGYEQYF. The chain has TRBV7-2 and TRBJ2-7; D remains unclear. The germline CDR1 and CDR2 sequences are SGHTA and FQGNSA. V lost 5 bases and J 3 bases, leaving 11 bases between the germline ends. The length of the CDR3 is 13 residues.

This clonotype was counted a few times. The CDR3 nucleotides are TGCAGTGCTAGTATTTTCGGGGAGCTGTTTTTT. It encodes CSASIFGELFF. This rearrangement joins TRBV20-1 to TRBJ2-2; D unresolved. Trimming took off 3 bases at V and 7 bases at J, with 6 bases between the two ends. Per the germline V gene, CDR1 is DFQATT and CDR2 is SNEGSKA (reference sequence). The CDR3 totals 11 residues.

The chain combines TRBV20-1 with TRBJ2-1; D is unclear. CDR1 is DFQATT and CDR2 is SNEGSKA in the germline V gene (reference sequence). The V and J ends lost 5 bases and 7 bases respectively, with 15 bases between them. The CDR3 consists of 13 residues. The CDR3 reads CSAPFSGQNEQFF. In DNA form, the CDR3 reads TGCAGTGCTCCGTTCTCGGGCCAAAATGAGCAGTTCTTC.

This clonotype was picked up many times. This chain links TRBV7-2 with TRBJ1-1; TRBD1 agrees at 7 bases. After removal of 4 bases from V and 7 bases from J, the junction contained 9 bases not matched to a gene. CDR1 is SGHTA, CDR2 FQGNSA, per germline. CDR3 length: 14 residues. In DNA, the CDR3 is TGTGCCAGCAGCTCCCAGGGAGGGGGCTATGAAGCTTTCTTT. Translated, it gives CASSSQGGGYEAFF. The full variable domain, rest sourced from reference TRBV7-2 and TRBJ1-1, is GAGVSQSPSNKVTEKGKDVELRCDPISGHTALYWYRQSLGQGLEFLIYFQGNSAPDKSGLPSDRFSAERTGGSVSTLTIQRTQQEDSAVYLCASSSQGGGYEAFFGQGTRLTVV.

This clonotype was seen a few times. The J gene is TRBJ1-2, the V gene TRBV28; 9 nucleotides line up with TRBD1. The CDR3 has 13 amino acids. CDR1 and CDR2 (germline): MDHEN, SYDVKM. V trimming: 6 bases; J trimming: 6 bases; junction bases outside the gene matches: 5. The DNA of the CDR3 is TGTGCCAGCAGCCAACAGGGGGCTAATGGCTACACCTTC. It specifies CASSQQGANGYTF.

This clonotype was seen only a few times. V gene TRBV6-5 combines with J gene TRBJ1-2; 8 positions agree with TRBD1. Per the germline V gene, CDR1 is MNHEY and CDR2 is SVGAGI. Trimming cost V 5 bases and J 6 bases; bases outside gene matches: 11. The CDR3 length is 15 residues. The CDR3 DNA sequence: TGTGCCAGCAGTCCGCGACAGGGGTTCGCTAATGGCTACACCTTC. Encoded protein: CASSPRQGFANGYTF.

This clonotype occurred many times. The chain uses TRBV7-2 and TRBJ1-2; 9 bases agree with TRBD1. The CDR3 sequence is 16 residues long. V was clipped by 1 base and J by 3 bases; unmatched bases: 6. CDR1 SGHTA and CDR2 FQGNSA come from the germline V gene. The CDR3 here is CASSLEPGQGYYGYTF. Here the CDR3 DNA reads TGTGCCAGCAGCTTAGAGCCGGGACAGGGTTACTATGGCTACACCTTC.

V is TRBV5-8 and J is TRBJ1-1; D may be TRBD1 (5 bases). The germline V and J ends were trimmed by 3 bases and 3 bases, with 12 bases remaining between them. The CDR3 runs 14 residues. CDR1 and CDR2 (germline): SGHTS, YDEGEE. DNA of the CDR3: TGTGCCAGCAGCTCTCCGGGACGGTACACTGAAGCTTTCTTT. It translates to CASSSPGRYTEAFF.

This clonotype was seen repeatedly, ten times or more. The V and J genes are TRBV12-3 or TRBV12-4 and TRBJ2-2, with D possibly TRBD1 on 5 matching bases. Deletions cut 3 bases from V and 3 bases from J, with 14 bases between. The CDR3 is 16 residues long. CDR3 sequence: CASSFSRVRDTGELFF. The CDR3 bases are TGTGCCAGCAGTTTTTCCAGGGTCCGCGACACCGGGGAGCTGTTTTTT.

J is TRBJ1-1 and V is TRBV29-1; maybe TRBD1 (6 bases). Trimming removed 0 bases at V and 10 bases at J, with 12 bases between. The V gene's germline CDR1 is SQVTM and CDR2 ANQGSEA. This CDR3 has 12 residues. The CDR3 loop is CSVEEAGEGAFF. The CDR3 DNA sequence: TGCAGCGTTGAAGAGGCAGGGGAAGGAGCTTTCTTT.

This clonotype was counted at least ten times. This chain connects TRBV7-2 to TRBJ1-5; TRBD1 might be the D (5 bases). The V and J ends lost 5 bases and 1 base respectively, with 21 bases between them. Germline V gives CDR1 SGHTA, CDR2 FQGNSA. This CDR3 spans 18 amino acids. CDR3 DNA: TGTGCCAGCAGCATCCGTCGGGCAGGGCTAGGAAGCAATCAGCCCCAGCATTTT. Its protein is CASSIRRAGLGSNQPQHF.

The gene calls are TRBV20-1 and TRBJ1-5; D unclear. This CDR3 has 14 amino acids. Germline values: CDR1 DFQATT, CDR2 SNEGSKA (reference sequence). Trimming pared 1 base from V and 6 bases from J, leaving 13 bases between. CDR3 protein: CSARGVALSQPQHF. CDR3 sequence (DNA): TGCAGTGCTAGAGGGGTAGCTCTGAGTCAGCCCCAGCATTTT.

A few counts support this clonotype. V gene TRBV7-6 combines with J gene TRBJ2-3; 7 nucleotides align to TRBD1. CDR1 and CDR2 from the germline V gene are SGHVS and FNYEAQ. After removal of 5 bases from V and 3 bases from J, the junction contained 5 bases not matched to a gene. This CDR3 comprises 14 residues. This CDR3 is CASSQGQLTDTQYF. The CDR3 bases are TGTGCCAGCAGCCAGGGACAGCTAACAGATACGCAGTATTTT.

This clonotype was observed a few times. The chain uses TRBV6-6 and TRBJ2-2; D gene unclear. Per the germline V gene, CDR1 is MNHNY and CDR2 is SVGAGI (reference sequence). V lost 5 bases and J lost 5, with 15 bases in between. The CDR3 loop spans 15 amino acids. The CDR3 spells CASSGPSMGTGELFF. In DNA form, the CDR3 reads TGTGCCAGCAGTGGTCCCAGTATGGGAACCGGGGAGCTGTTTTTT.

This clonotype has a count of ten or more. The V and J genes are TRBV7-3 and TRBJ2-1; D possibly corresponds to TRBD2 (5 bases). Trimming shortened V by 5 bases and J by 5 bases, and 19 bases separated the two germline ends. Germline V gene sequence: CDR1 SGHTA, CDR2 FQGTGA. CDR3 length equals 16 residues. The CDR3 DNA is TGTGCCAGCAGCCCATCGACCCGGGGAAACAACAATGAGCAGTTCTTC. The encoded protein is CASSPSTRGNNNEQFF.

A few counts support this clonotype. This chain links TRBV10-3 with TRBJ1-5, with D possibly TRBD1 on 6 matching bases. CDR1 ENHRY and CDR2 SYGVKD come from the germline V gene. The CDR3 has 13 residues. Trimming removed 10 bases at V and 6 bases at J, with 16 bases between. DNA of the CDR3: TGTGCCACCTGGACAGATGTGGGTCAGCCCCAGCATTTT. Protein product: CATWTDVGQPQHF.

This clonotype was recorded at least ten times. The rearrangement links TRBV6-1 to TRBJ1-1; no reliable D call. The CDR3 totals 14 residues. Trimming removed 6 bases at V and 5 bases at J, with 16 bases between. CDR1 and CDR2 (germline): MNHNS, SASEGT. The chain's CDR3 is CASSLQPEQTEAFF. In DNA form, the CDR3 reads TGTGCCAGCAGCCTTCAGCCTGAACAGACTGAAGCTTTCTTT.

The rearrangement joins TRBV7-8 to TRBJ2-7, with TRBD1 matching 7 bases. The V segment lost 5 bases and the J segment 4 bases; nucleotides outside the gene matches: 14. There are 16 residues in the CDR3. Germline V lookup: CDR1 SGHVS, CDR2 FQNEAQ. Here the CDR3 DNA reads TGTGCCAGCAGCCGACAGTGGACGGGACAGCAGTACGAGCAGTACTTC. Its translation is CASSRQWTGQQYEQYF.

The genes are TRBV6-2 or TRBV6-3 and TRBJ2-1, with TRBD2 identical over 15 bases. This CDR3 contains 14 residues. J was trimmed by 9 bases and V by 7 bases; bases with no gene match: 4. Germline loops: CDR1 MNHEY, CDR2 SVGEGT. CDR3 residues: CASTRTSGGVEQFF. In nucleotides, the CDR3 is TGTGCCAGCACCAGGACTAGCGGGGGGGTTGAGCAGTTCTTC.

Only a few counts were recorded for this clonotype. This CDR3 is CASSGQTVGKPEAFF. DNA for the CDR3: TGTGCCAGTAGTGGACAAACAGTAGGGAAACCTGAAGCTTTCTTT. The rearrangement links TRBV19 to TRBJ1-1; TRBD1 might be the D (5 bases). This CDR3 comprises 15 residues. Germline lookup yields CDR1 LNHDA and CDR2 SQIVND (reference sequence). V was cut by 5 bases and J by 6 bases, with 19 bases left in between.

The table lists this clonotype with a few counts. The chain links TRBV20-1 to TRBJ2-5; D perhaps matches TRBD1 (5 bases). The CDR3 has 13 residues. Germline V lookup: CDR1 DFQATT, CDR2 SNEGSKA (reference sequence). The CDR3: CSAKTDLQETQYF. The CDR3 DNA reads TGCAGCGCGAAGACAGACCTACAAGAGACCCAGTACTTC.

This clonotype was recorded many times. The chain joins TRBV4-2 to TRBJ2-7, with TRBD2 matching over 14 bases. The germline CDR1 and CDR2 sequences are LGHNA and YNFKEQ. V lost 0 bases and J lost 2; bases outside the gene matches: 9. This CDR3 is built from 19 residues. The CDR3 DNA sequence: TGTGCCAGCAGCCAAGAAATTGGGACTAGCGGGGGCTGGGCCTACGAGCAGTACTTC. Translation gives CASSQEIGTSGGWAYEQYF.

CDR3 bases: TGTGCCAGCAGGAGACAGGGGACTGAGGGGTCACCCCTCCACTTT. Translated: CASRRQGTEGSPLHF. The chain couples TRBV28 to TRBJ1-6, with 8 positions matching TRBD1. CDR3 length equals 15 residues. J gave up 10 bases and V 6 bases, and 11 bases lay outside the gene matches. CDR1 is MDHEN and CDR2 is SYDVKM in the germline V gene. The full variable domain, rest sourced from reference TRBV28 and TRBJ1-6, is DVKVTQSSRYLVKRTGEKVFLECVQDMDHENMFWYRQDPGLGLRLIYFSYDVKMKEKGDIPEGYSVSREKKERFSLILESASTNQTSMYLCASRRQGTEGSPLHFGNGTRLTVT.

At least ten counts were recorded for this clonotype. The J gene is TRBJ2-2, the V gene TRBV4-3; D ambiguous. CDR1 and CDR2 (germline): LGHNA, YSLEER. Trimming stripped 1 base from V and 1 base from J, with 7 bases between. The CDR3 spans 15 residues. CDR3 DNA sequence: TGCGCCAGCAGCCAAGGGTTTAGGAACACCGGGGAGCTGTTTTTT. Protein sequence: CASSQGFRNTGELFF.

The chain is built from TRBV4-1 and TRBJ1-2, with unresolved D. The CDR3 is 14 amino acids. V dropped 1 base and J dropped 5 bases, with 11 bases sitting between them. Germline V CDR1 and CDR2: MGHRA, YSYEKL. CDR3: CASSQAAGPYGYTF. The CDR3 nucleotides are TGCGCCAGCAGCCAAGCGGCAGGACCTTATGGCTACACCTTC.

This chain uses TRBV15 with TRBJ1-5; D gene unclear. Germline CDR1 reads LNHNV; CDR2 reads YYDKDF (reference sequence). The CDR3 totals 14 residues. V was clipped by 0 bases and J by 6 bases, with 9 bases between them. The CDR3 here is CATSREVGIQPQHF. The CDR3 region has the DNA TGTGCCACCAGCAGAGAGGTAGGGATTCAGCCCCAGCATTTT.

The chain's CDR3 is CSARTPGTGGYGYTF. The CDR3 DNA sequence: TGCAGTGCTAGGACCCCCGGGACAGGGGGCTATGGCTACACCTTC. The chain joins TRBV20-1 to TRBJ1-2; the match to TRBD1 covers 11 bases. The CDR3 runs 15 residues. Germline CDR1 is DFQATT and CDR2 is SNEGSKA (reference sequence). V trimming: 3 bases; J trimming: 4 bases; junction bases outside the gene matches: 7.